Listed here are 26 T cell receptor beta chains from one sample, sequenced in a study of Graves' ophthalmopathy and Graves' hyperthyroidism. CDR3 regions of TCR beta were amplified from RNA transcripts. First-round RT-PCR employed HTBI primers, with a second-round multiplex PCR after it. TCRdb itself ran the multiplex PCR reads through MiXCR, one entry per CDR3 protein. The sample lists roughly 1.1 million distinct CDR3 sequences, approximately 35% occurring once. Sequencing used peripheral blood or thyroid tissue (not recorded which). The receptors shown here come from an adult man with Graves' hyperthyroidism.

The genes are TRBV6-6 and TRBJ2-2, with D hard to call. The CDR3 length is 17 residues. V lost 0 bases and J 0 bases, leaving 11 bases between the germline ends. Germline CDR1 is MNHNY and CDR2 is SVGAGI (reference sequence). In DNA form, the CDR3 reads TGTGCCAGCAGTTACTCGGAGTCGCACGCGAACACCGGGGAGCTGTTTTTT. It yields the protein CASSYSESHANTGELFF.

The rearrangement links TRBV29-1 to TRBJ2-2; 9 nucleotides align to TRBD1. The CDR3 has 13 residues. V shed 6 bases and J 6 bases; nucleotides not matched to a gene: 5. Germline CDR1 reads SQVTM; CDR2 reads ANQGSEA. CDR3 in amino acids: CSVEGQGPGELFF. The CDR3 region has the DNA TGCAGCGTCGAGGGACAGGGCCCCGGGGAGCTGTTTTTT.

As for this clonotype: At one end the junction does not follow the germline gene, possibly because of a read error. The chain employs TRBV5-4 and TRBJ2-1; 7 bases line up with TRBD2. Germline lookup yields CDR1 SGHNT and CDR2 YYREEE (reference sequence). The CDR3 consists of 15 residues. Here the CDR3 reads CASSLSGGSAGELFF. As DNA, the CDR3 is TGTGCCAGCAGCTTGTCGGGCGGGAGCGCCGGGGAGCTGTTCTTC.

This clonotype has a handful of counts. This chain links TRBV7-6 with TRBJ2-3; the D gene is possibly TRBD2 (6 bases). Germline CDR1 SGHVS, CDR2 FNYEAQ. V gave up 0 bases and J gave up 6 bases, with 16 bases separating them. This CDR3 contains 16 residues. The CDR3 nucleotides read TGTGCCAGCAGCTTAGCGCGCGGGGCCCTTGGGGATACGCAGTATTTT. Amino acids: CASSLARGALGDTQYF.

Concerning this clonotype itself: A much larger clone differs by one base, so this may be a read error. The CDR3 is CAGSHTRTSNQPQHF. The CDR3 nucleotides are TGCGCCGGCAGCCATACACGGACTAGCAATCAGCCCCAGCATTTT. The chain combines TRBV4-3 with TRBJ1-5; D gene uncertain. This CDR3 comprises 15 residues. CDR1 and CDR2 (germline): LGHNA, YSLEER.

This clonotype was seen a handful of times. The gene calls are TRBV4-3 and TRBJ2-7, with D perhaps matching TRBD1 (5 bases). Trimming took 1 base from V and 5 from J, leaving 12 bases between them. The CDR3 sequence is 14 residues long. The germline CDR1 and CDR2 sequences are LGHNA and YSLEER. CDR3 region: CASSQVFRAHEQYF. The CDR3 coding sequence is TGCGCCAGCAGCCAAGTTTTCAGGGCCCACGAGCAGTACTTC.

This clonotype was observed at least ten times. V usage is TRBV20-1 and J usage is TRBJ2-7; 10 nucleotides line up with TRBD2. J gave up 5 bases and V 0 bases, and 7 bases lay outside the gene matches. The CDR3 sequence is 15 residues long. Germline V gene sequence: CDR1 DFQATT, CDR2 SNEGSKA (reference sequence). The chain's CDR3 is CSARDPSGRAHEQYF. CDR3 nucleotide sequence: TGCAGTGCTAGAGATCCCAGCGGGAGGGCTCACGAGCAGTACTTC.

This clonotype came up many times. The J gene is TRBJ1-4, the V gene TRBV25-1; tentatively, D is TRBD1 (5 bases). Germline V lookup: CDR1 MGHDK, CDR2 SYGVNS. The CDR3 is 15 residues long. V was trimmed by 5 bases and J by 7 bases, leaving 17 bases between them. The CDR3 sequence is CASSRTTAGGEKLFF. CDR3 in DNA: TGTGCCAGCAGTAGAACGACAGCCGGGGGTGAAAAACTGTTTTTT.

On this clonotype itself: A read error may account for a junction end that differs from germline. The gene calls are TRBV7-6 and TRBJ2-7, with D perhaps matching TRBD2 (5 bases). In germline, CDR1 is SGHVS, CDR2 FNYEAQ. This CDR3 has 15 residues. The CDR3 here is CASSQDRSGTYEQYF. The DNA of the CDR3 is TGCGCCAGCAGCCAAGACCGGTCGGGGACCTACGAGCAGTACTTC.

Many counts were recorded for this clonotype. V and J are TRBV20-1 and TRBJ2-7, with TRBD2 matching 7 bases. Trimming removed 0 bases from V and 2 bases from J; junction bases left unmatched: 7. The CDR3 loop spans 15 amino acids. Germline loops: CDR1 DFQATT, CDR2 SNEGSKA (reference sequence). The CDR3 here is CSARDLAEGPYEQYF. CDR3 DNA sequence: TGCAGTGCTAGAGATCTAGCGGAGGGGCCCTACGAGCAGTACTTC.

This clonotype was observed at least ten times. V usage is TRBV9 and J usage is TRBJ2-5, with 9 nucleotides matching TRBD2. The germline gives CDR1 SGDLS, CDR2 YYNGEE. This CDR3 region has 14 residues. Trimming removed 4 bases from V and 5 bases from J; junction bases left unmatched: 6. This chain's CDR3 is CASSTTSGGETQYF. Here the CDR3 DNA reads TGTGCCAGCAGCACCACGAGCGGGGGGGAGACCCAGTACTTC.

This clonotype was detected only a few times. The V and J genes are TRBV19 and TRBJ2-7; the match to TRBD2 covers 7 bases. Trimming cost V 4 bases and J 5 bases; bases outside gene matches: 11. Germline V gene data show CDR1 as LNHDA and CDR2 as SQIVND (reference sequence). The CDR3 has 15 amino acids. The CDR3 coding sequence is TGTGCCAGTAGTACCAGCGGGGCCCGAGGGGACGAGCAGTACTTC. It translates to CASSTSGARGDEQYF.

A few counts support this clonotype. V gene TRBV12-3 or TRBV12-4 combines with J gene TRBJ2-7; D tentatively fits TRBD1 or TRBD2 (5 bases each). V dropped 5 bases and J dropped 9 bases, with 23 bases sitting between them. There are 15 residues in the CDR3. DNA for the CDR3: TGTGCCAGCAGTCTAGGGACGGCGCCGGTACAGAGGCAGTACTTC. Translation gives CASSLGTAPVQRQYF.

The chain uses TRBV7-2 and TRBJ1-2; TRBD1 is a possible D gene (5 bases). Germline values: CDR1 SGHTA, CDR2 FQGNSA. The ends were cut back, 8 bases at V and 4 bases at J, with 20 bases in the middle. The CDR3 runs 15 residues. CDR3 DNA sequence: TGTGCCAGCCGCCCCTCCAGTGGGGCGATCTATGGCTACACCTTC. Protein sequence: CASRPSSGAIYGYTF.

In this sample, this clonotype turned up many times. This rearrangement joins TRBV6-2 or TRBV6-3 to TRBJ1-2, with D maybe TRBD1 (5 bases). The CDR3 extends over 12 amino acids. Trimming stripped 2 bases from V and 7 bases from J, with 8 bases between. Germline CDR1 is MNHEY and CDR2 is SVGEGT. In DNA, the CDR3 is TGTGCCAGCAGTTACCTGGGGCGTGGCTACACCTTC. Translating it yields CASSYLGRGYTF.

The chain uses TRBV25-1 and TRBJ2-7; 9 nucleotides agree with TRBD2. V lost 5 bases, J lost 0 bases, and 5 bases stayed unmatched. Germline V gene lookup returns CDR1 MGHDK and CDR2 SYGVNS. CDR3 length: 15 amino acids. In DNA form, the CDR3 reads TGTGCCAGCAGTAGTCATAGCGGGAGCTCCTACGAGCAGTACTTC. It translates to CASSSHSGSSYEQYF.

This clonotype was counted only a few times. The chain joins TRBV27 to TRBJ1-5; TRBD1 agrees at 9 bases. The J segment lost 8 bases and the V segment lost 5 bases, leaving 13 bases of the junction unmatched. The CDR3 is 16 amino acids. CDR1 and CDR2 (germline): MNHEY, SMNVEV (reference sequence). The CDR3 protein is CASSPYSGTGLEPQHF. DNA of the CDR3: TGTGCCAGCAGTCCCTACTCCGGGACAGGGTTGGAGCCCCAGCATTTT.

At least ten counts were recorded for this clonotype. V and J are TRBV20-1 and TRBJ1-5, with 8 bases that match TRBD1. The V segment lost 5 bases and the J segment 7 bases; nucleotides outside the gene matches: 7. The CDR3 sequence is 13 residues long. CDR1 is DFQATT, CDR2 SNEGSKA, per germline (reference sequence). The CDR3 DNA reads as TGCAGTGCTGCCCAGGGGGCCGGACAGCCCCAGCATTTT. Protein: CSAAQGAGQPQHF.

This chain uses TRBV20-1 with TRBJ1-1; 8 bases agree with TRBD1. Germline loops: CDR1 DFQATT, CDR2 SNEGSKA (reference sequence). Trimming cost V 6 bases and J 4 bases; bases outside gene matches: 10. CDR3 size: 14 residues. CDR3 in amino acids: CSADHTGQATEAFF. The CDR3 coding sequence is TGCAGTGCCGATCACACGGGACAGGCCACTGAAGCTTTCTTT.

The genes are TRBV7-6 and TRBJ2-6; tentatively, D is TRBD1 (5 bases). Between the trimmed V and J ends, which lost 1 base and 0 bases, there was a span of 13 bases. The germline V gene encodes CDR1 SGHVS and CDR2 FNYEAQ. The CDR3 totals 18 residues. The CDR3 is CASSLEAGHVSGANVLTF. DNA for the CDR3: TGTGCCAGCAGCTTAGAGGCAGGGCACGTCTCTGGGGCCAACGTCCTGACTTTC.

The sample holds many counts of this clonotype. V gene TRBV11-2 combines with J gene TRBJ1-5, with D unclear. V was trimmed by 1 base and J by 6 bases, leaving 7 bases between them. The CDR3 runs 13 residues. In germline, CDR1 is SGHAT, CDR2 FQNNGV. The CDR3 sequence: CASSLVTGQPQHF. The CDR3 DNA is TGTGCCAGCAGCTTAGTAACCGGTCAGCCCCAGCATTTT.

This clonotype was observed at least ten times. CDR3 loop: CASSLNRANLEAFF. The CDR3 region has the DNA TGCGCCAGCAGCTTGAACAGGGCTAACCTTGAAGCTTTCTTT. The chain uses TRBV5-1 and TRBJ1-1; maybe TRBD1 (6 bases). V lost 1 base, J lost 7 bases, and 14 bases lay in between. The V gene's germline CDR1 is SGHRS and CDR2 YFSETQ. The CDR3 length is 14 residues.

V and J are TRBV10-3 and TRBJ2-3, with 7 bases fitting TRBD2. This CDR3 spans 15 amino acids. J was trimmed by 2 bases and V by 2 bases; bases with no gene match: 4. Germline CDR1 reads ENHRY; CDR2 reads SYGVKD. CDR3 region: CAISEGSGATDTQYF. The CDR3 bases are TGTGCCATCAGTGAGGGCAGCGGGGCCACAGATACGCAGTATTTT.

This clonotype was counted many times. The genes are TRBV2 and TRBJ2-7; 7 bases match TRBD2. Germline CDR1 SNHLY, CDR2 FYNNEI. This CDR3 has 13 residues. V gave up 1 base and J gave up 6 bases; unmatched junction bases: 3. The CDR3 DNA sequence: TGTGCCAGCAGTGAAGGACTAGCTAGCGAGCAGTACTTC. It specifies CASSEGLASEQYF.

Comments on this clonotype: Without the conserved terminal phenylalanine or tryptophan, this CDR3 likely stems from a read error. The DNA is left out, because the CDR3 cannot be placed on it with certainty; the CDR3 is given as TCRdb lists it. The chain couples TRBV29-1 to TRBJ1-4. From germline, CDR1 is SQVTM and CDR2 ANQGSEA. The CDR3 totals 8 residues, both ends included. This chain's CDR3 is CSVERLAS.

This clonotype was recorded a few times. The junction and the germline gene differ at one end; a read error may be behind it. V and J are TRBV10-3 and TRBJ1-5; no reliable D call. The CDR3 consists of 15 residues. Germline values: CDR1 ENHRY, CDR2 SYGVKD. CDR3 loop: CASSELSISNQPQHF. DNA of the CDR3: TGTGCCAGCAGTGAACTCAGCATTAGCAATCAGCCCCAGCATTTT.